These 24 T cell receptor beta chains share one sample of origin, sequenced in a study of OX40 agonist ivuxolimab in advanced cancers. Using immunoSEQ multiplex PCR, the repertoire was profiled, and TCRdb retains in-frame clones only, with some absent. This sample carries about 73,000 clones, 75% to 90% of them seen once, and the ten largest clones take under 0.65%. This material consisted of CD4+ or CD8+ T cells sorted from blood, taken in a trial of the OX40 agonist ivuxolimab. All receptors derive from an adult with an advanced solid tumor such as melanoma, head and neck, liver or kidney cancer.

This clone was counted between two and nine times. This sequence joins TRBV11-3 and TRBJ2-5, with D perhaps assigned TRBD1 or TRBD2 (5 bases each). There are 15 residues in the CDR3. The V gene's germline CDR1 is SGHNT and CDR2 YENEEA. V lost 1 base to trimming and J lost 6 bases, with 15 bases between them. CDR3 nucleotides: TGTGCCAGCAGCTTAGGGGGACCGGGCGTGAAGACCCAGTACTTC. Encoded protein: CASSLGGPGVKTQYF.

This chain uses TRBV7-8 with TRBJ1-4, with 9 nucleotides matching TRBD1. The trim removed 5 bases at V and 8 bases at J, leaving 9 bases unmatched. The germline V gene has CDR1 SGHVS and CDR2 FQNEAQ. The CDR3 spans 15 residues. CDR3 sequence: CASSKRDRVMEKLFF. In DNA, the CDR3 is TGTGCCAGCAGCAAGCGGGACAGGGTGATGGAAAAACTGTTTTTT.

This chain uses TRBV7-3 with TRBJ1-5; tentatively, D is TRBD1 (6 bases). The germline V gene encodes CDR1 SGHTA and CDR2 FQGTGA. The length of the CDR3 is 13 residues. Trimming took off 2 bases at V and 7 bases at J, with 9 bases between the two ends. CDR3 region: CASSLVGGQPQHF. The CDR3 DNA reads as TGTGCCAGCAGCTTAGTGGGGGGCCAGCCCCAGCATTTT.

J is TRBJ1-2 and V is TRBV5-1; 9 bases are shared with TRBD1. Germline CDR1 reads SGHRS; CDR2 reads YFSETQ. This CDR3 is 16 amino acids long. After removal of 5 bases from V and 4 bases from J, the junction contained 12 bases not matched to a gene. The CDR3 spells CASRRGQGPTTYGYTF. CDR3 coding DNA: TGCGCCAGCAGGCGAGGACAGGGGCCCACCACCTATGGCTACACCTTC.

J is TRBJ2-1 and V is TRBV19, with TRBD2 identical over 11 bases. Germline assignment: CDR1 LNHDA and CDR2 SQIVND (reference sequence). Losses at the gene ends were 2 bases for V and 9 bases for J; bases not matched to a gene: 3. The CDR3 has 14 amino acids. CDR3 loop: CASSIPGTSGEQFF. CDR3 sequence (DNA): TGTGCCAGTAGTATACCCGGGACTAGCGGTGAGCAGTTCTTC.

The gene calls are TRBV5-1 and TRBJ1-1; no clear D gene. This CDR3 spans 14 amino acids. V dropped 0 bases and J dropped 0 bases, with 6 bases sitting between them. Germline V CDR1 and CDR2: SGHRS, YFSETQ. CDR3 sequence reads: CASSLGPLNTEAFF. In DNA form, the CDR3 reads TGCGCCAGCAGCTTGGGACCGCTGAACACTGAAGCTTTCTTT.

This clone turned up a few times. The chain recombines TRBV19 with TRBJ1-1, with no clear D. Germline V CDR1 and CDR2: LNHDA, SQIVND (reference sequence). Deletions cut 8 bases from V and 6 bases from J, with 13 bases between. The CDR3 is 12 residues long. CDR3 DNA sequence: TGTGCCAGTGGATTTGGGCTTCCTGAAGCTTTCTTT. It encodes CASGFGLPEAFF.

The CDR3 nucleotides read TGTGCCAGCACCCCGAACCCGGGGACAGCGGGGAGCACTGAAGCTTTCTTT. Translating gives CASTPNPGTAGSTEAFF. The chain carries TRBV27 and TRBJ1-1, with 7 bases lining up with TRBD1. The CDR3 extends over 17 amino acids. V dropped 7 bases and J dropped 4; count of bases not matched to a gene: 18. From germline, CDR1 is MNHEY and CDR2 SMNVEV (reference sequence).

The CDR3 coding sequence is TGCGCCAGCAGCTTGCCGGCAGGGCAAGAGACCCAGTACTTC. Translating it yields CASSLPAGQETQYF. This sequence joins TRBV5-1 and TRBJ2-5; D perhaps matches TRBD1 (5 bases). CDR1 is SGHRS, CDR2 YFSETQ, per germline. Deletions cut 1 base from V and 2 bases from J, with 9 bases between. CDR3 length equals 14 residues.

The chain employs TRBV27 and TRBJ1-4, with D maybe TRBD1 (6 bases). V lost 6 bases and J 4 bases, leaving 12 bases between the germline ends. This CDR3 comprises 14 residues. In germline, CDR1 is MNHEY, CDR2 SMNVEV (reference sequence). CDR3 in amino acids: CASRKTGFNEKLFF. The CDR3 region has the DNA TGTGCCAGCAGAAAGACAGGCTTTAATGAAAAACTGTTTTTT.

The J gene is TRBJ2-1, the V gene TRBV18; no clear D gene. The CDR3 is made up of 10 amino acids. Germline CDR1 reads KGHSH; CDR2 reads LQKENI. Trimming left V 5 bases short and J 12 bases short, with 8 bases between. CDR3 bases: TGTGCCAGCTCAGGTCTAGGGCAGTTCTTC. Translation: CASSGLGQFF. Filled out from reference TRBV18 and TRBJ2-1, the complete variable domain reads NAGVMQNPRHLVRRRGQEARLRCSPMKGHSHVYWYRQLPEEGLKFMVYLQKENIIDESGMPKERFSAEFPKEGPSILRIQQVVRGDSAAYFCASSGLGQFFGPGTRLTVL.

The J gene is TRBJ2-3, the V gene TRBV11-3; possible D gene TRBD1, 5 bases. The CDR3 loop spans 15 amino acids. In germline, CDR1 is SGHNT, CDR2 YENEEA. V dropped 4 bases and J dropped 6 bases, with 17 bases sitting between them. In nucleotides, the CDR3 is TGTGCCAGCAGCTCGGACGATCGATCAGGGGATACGCAGTATTTT. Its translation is CASSSDDRSGDTQYF.

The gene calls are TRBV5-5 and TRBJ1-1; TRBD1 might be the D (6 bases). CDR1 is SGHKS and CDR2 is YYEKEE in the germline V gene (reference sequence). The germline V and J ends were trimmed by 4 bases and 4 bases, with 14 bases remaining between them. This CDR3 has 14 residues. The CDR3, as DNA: TGTGCCAGCAGCATCGACAGGCTTTTCACTGAAGCTTTCTTT. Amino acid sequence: CASSIDRLFTEAFF.

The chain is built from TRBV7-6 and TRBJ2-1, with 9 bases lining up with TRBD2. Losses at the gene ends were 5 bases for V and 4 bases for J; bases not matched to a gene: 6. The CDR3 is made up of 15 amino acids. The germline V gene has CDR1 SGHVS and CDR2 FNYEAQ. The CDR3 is CASSRLAEPYNEQFF. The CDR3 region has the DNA TGTGCCAGCAGCAGACTAGCGGAGCCATACAATGAGCAGTTCTTC.

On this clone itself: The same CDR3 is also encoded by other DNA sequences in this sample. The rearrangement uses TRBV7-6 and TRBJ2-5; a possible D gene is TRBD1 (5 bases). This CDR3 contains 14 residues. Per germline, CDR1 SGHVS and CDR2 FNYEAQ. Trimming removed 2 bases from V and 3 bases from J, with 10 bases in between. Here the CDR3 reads CASSLTPGKETQYF. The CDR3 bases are TGTGCCAGCAGCTTAACTCCAGGGAAAGAGACCCAGTACTTC.

CDR3 nucleotide sequence: TGTGCCAGCAGCATCCGGACAGCCAGCTCCTACGAGCAGTACTTC. The encoded protein is CASSIRTASSYEQYF. The J gene is TRBJ2-7, the V gene TRBV21-1; the D call of TRBD1 is as the table states it, not checked on the DNA. TRBV21-1 is classified as a pseudogene. This CDR3 spans 15 amino acids.

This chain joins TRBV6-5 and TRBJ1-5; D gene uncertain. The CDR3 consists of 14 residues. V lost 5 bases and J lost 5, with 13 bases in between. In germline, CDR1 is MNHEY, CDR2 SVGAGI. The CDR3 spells CASSRRAMDQPQHF. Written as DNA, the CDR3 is TGTGCCAGCAGTCGAAGGGCGATGGATCAGCCCCAGCATTTT.

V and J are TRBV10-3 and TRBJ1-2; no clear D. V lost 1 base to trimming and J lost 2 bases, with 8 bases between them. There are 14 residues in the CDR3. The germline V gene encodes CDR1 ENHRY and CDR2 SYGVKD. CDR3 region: CAISEYDTNYGYTF. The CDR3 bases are TGTGCCATCAGTGAGTACGATACGAACTATGGCTACACCTTC.

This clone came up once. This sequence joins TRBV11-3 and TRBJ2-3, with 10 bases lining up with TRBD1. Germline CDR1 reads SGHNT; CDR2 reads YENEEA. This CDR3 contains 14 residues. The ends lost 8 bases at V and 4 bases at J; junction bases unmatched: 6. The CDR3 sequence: CASSDRGSPDTQYF. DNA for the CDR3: TGTGCCAGCTCGGACAGGGGGTCCCCAGATACGCAGTATTTT.

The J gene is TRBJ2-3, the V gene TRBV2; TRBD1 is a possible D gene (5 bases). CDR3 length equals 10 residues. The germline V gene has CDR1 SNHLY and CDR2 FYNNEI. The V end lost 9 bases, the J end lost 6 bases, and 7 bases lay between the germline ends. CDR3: CARGADTQYF. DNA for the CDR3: TGTGCCAGAGGGGCGGATACGCAGTATTTT.

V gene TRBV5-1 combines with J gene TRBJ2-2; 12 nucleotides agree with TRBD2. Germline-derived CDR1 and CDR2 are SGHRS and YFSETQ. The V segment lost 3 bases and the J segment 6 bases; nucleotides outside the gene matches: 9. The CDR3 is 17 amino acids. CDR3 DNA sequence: TGCGCCAGCAGCTCCCGCAGGACTAGCGGGATGTCCGGGGAGCTGTTTTTT. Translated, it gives CASSSRRTSGMSGELFF. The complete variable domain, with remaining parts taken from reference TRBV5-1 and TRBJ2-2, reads KAGVTQTPRYLIKTRGQQVTLSCSPISGHRSVSWYQQTPGQGLQFLFEYFSETQRNKGNFPGRFSGRQFSNSRSEMNVSTLELGDSALYLCASSSRRTSGMSGELFFGEGSRLTVL.

CDR3 nucleotide sequence: TGTGCTAGTGGTCCGGGACAGGGGGAGGTGACCCAGTACTTC. Translation: CASGPGQGEVTQYF. V gene TRBV12-5 combines with J gene TRBJ2-5; 11 bases are a match to TRBD1. The V gene end was trimmed by 5 bases and the J gene end by 7 bases; junction bases not matched to a gene: 6. Looked up from germline, CDR1 is LGHNT and CDR2 is FRNRAP. The CDR3 totals 14 residues.

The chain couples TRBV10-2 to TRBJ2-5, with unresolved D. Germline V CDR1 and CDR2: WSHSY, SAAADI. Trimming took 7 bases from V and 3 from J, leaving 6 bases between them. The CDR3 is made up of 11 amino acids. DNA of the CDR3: TGCGCCAGCACCCAAAAAGAGACCCAGTACTTC. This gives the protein CASTQKETQYF.

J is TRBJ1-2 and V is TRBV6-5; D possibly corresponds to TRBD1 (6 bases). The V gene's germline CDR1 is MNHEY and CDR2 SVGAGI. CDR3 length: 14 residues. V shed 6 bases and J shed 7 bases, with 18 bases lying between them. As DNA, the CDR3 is TGTGCCAGCAGAGAACAGGGAACAAGGGGTGGCTACACCTTC. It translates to CASREQGTRGGYTF.